A single sample gave rise to the 28 T cell receptor beta chains below, sequenced in a study of shared clonotypes between healthy human individuals. Repertoires were generated with immunoSEQ multiplex PCR, while TCRdb's copy carries only in-frame clones and drops some. Among hundreds of thousands of clones, 60% to 80% were seen once, and the ten largest hold about 1.7%. The sample consisted of memory CD4+ T cells sorted from blood. Subset denoted: CD45RA-negative fraction. Source of these receptors: a woman aged 25 to 39 in good health.

The chain carries TRBV6-1 and TRBJ2-6, with 13 positions matching TRBD2. There are 17 residues in the CDR3. Germline V gene data show CDR1 as MNHNS and CDR2 as SASEGT. V lost 4 bases and J lost 1; bases outside the gene matches: 1. Here the CDR3 DNA reads TGTGCCAGCAGTGGGGGACTAGCGGGATCTGGGGCCAACGTCCTGACTTTC. Protein product: CASSGGLAGSGANVLTF.

This chain joins TRBV7-3 and TRBJ2-5; the D gene is possibly TRBD2 (5 bases). Germline-derived CDR1 and CDR2 are SGHTA and FQGTGA. There are 14 residues in the CDR3. The V gene lost 10 bases and the J gene lost 5 bases, with 20 bases spanning the gap. As DNA, the CDR3 is TGTGCCACTGGCGGGCGGAGGTTTGGGGAGACCCAGTACTTC. Translation: CATGGRRFGETQYF.

This clone was detected ten times or more. The same CDR3 arises from other DNA sequences in this sample as well. The chain recombines TRBV19 with TRBJ1-1, with no clear D. This CDR3 is 14 amino acids long. Trimming shortened V by 5 bases and J by 0 bases, and 10 bases separated the two germline ends. Germline V gene data show CDR1 as LNHDA and CDR2 as SQIVND (reference sequence). CDR3 loop: CASSLGKMNTEAFF. CDR3 DNA sequence: TGTGCCAGTAGTCTGGGCAAAATGAACACTGAAGCTTTCTTT.

The V gene is TRBV9, the J gene TRBJ1-1, with 9 bases lining up with TRBD1. This CDR3 has 15 amino acids. The germline gives CDR1 SGDLS, CDR2 YYNGEE. V lost 4 bases to trimming and J lost 3 bases; unmatched junction nucleotides: 7. The CDR3 coding sequence is TGTGCCAGCAGCCCCAGACAGGGGGAATACACTGAAGCTTTCTTT. It translates to CASSPRQGEYTEAFF.

The genes are TRBV29-1 and TRBJ1-5; D not resolved. Trimming removed 4 bases at V and 1 base at J, with 8 bases between. This CDR3 comprises 13 residues. Germline V lookup: CDR1 SQVTM, CDR2 ANQGSEA. Here the CDR3 reads CSVGATSNQPQHF. The CDR3 DNA follows: TGCAGCGTTGGGGCGACGAGCAATCAGCCCCAGCATTTT.

The chain joins TRBV5-1 to TRBJ2-7; D unclear. Trimming took off 4 bases at V and 9 bases at J, with 17 bases between the two ends. CDR1 is SGHRS, CDR2 YFSETQ, per germline. CDR3 length: 13 residues. As DNA, the CDR3 is TGCGCCAGCAGCGGCAGCCCCGCCGCGGCGCAGTACTTC. It translates to CASSGSPAAAQYF.

The V and J genes are TRBV5-4 and TRBJ2-1; TRBD2 aligns across 9 bases. V trimming: 1 base; J trimming: 7 bases; junction bases outside the gene matches: 6. From germline, CDR1 is SGHNT and CDR2 YYREEE (reference sequence). The CDR3 loop spans 15 amino acids. CDR3 amino acids: CASSLYSGRKNEQFF. The DNA of the CDR3 is TGTGCCAGCAGCTTGTATAGCGGGAGAAAAAATGAGCAGTTCTTC.

The J gene is TRBJ2-2, the V gene TRBV5-4; 8 bases are shared with TRBD1. Unmatched junction bases numbered 4, after V lost 7 bases and J lost 5 bases. The V gene's germline CDR1 is SGHNT and CDR2 YYREEE (reference sequence). The CDR3 runs 13 residues. The CDR3 loop is CASVDRETGELFF. In DNA form, the CDR3 reads TGTGCCAGCGTGGACAGGGAGACCGGGGAGCTGTTTTTT.

CDR3 coding DNA: TGTGCCTGGAGTCAAGGGACTAGCTTAGAGACCCAGTACTTC. This gives the protein CAWSQGTSLETQYF. The rearrangement uses TRBV30 and TRBJ2-5, with 9 bases that match TRBD2. The junction had 5 bases not matched to a gene; V was cut back by 2 bases and J by 4 bases. Germline lookup yields CDR1 GTSNPN and CDR2 SVGIG (reference sequence). The CDR3 totals 14 residues.

On this clone: In the same sample, other DNA sequences code for this CDR3. The rearrangement uses TRBV18 and TRBJ1-4; D may be TRBD1 (6 bases). The CDR3 consists of 15 residues. Trimming shortened V by 6 bases and J by 0 bases, and 11 bases separated the two germline ends. Germline V lookup: CDR1 KGHSH, CDR2 LQKENI. The CDR3 DNA reads as TGTGCCAGCTCGAGAGGGGGTGCAACTAATGAAAAACTGTTTTTT. Amino acid sequence: CASSRGGATNEKLFF.

About this clone itself: Since a much larger clone is just one base distant, this may be a read error. The chain is built from TRBV28 and TRBJ2-7, with 8 bases matching TRBD1. Germline lookup yields CDR1 MDHEN and CDR2 SYDVKM. This CDR3 is 13 amino acids long. The CDR3 protein is CAGRTGTSYEQYF. CDR3 sequence (DNA): TGTGCCGGCAGGACAGGGACCTCCTACGAGCAGTACTTC.

This clone was picked up one time. The chain uses TRBV11-2 and TRBJ2-7; no reliable D call. Germline V lookup: CDR1 SGHAT, CDR2 FQNNGV. The CDR3 is 15 residues long. Deletions cut 3 bases from V and 2 bases from J, with 14 bases between. The CDR3 spells CASSLGRSSTYEQYF. CDR3 sequence (DNA): TGTGCCAGCAGCTTGGGCCGTTCCTCAACCTACGAGCAGTACTTC.

The chain carries TRBV19 and TRBJ1-4; D is ambiguous. CDR1 is LNHDA and CDR2 is SQIVND in the germline V gene (reference sequence). This CDR3 region has 13 residues. With 6 bases removed from V and 5 bases from J, the gap between germline ends came to 10 bases. This chain's CDR3 is CASSNLPNEKLFF. CDR3 coding DNA: TGTGCCAGTAGCAACCTTCCCAATGAAAAACTGTTTTTT. Complete variable domain (other parts from reference TRBV19 and TRBJ1-4): DGGITQSPKYLFRKEGQNVTLSCEQNLNHDAMYWYRQDPGQGLRLIYYSQIVNDFQKGDIAEGYSVSREKKESFPLTVTSAQKNPTAFYLCASSNLPNEKLFFGSGTQLSVL.

The rearrangement links TRBV5-6 to TRBJ1-2, with 9 bases matching TRBD1. Germline assignment: CDR1 SGHDT and CDR2 YYEEEE. The CDR3 has 14 residues. Trimming took 0 bases from V and 7 from J; bases not matched to a gene: 4. CDR3 sequence reads: CASSLDRGRGGYTF. CDR3 in DNA: TGTGCCAGCAGCTTGGACAGGGGGCGGGGTGGCTACACCTTC.

The rearrangement uses TRBV27 and TRBJ2-3; D is ambiguous. The CDR3 sequence is 15 residues long. The V end lost 3 bases, the J end lost 1 base, and 11 bases lay between the germline ends. Per the germline V gene, CDR1 is MNHEY and CDR2 is SMNVEV (reference sequence). CDR3 DNA sequence: TGTGCCAGCAGTTTCCGGCCGGCAGGCACAGATACGCAGTATTTT. This translates into CASSFRPAGTDTQYF.

This clone was counted once. The CDR3 bases are TGTGCCAGCAGTTTATTAGGCAATGAGCAGTTCTTC. Its translation: CASSLLGNEQFF. The gene calls are TRBV27 and TRBJ2-1; D ambiguous. CDR1 MNHEY and CDR2 SMNVEV come from the germline V gene (reference sequence). Trimming shortened V by 1 base and J by 6 bases, and 4 bases separated the two germline ends. The CDR3 runs 12 residues.

This chain connects TRBV27 to TRBJ1-2; D gene uncertain. V lost 6 bases and J 4 bases, leaving 12 bases between the germline ends. CDR1 MNHEY and CDR2 SMNVEV come from the germline V gene (reference sequence). The CDR3 runs 13 residues. The CDR3: CASSNLHLYGYTF. CDR3 nucleotide sequence: TGTGCCAGCAGCAACCTTCACCTCTATGGCTACACCTTC.

The chain uses TRBV6-6 and TRBJ1-2; no reliable D call. Trimming took 0 bases from V and 2 from J, leaving 7 bases between them. CDR3 length: 14 amino acids. Germline V lookup: CDR1 MNHNY, CDR2 SVGAGI (reference sequence). The CDR3 spells CASSYSTRNYGYTF. The DNA for the CDR3 is TGTGCCAGCAGTTACTCGACAAGAAACTATGGCTACACCTTC.

This chain joins TRBV28 and TRBJ1-5; a possible D gene is TRBD1 (6 bases). CDR1 and CDR2 (germline): MDHEN, SYDVKM. V was shortened by 7 bases and J by 4 bases, with 14 bases between the two germline ends. CDR3 length equals 14 residues. CDR3: CASKKQGFNQPQHF. As DNA, the CDR3 is TGTGCCAGCAAAAAACAGGGCTTTAATCAGCCCCAGCATTTT. The full variable domain, its missing parts supplied by reference TRBV28 and TRBJ1-5, is DVKVTQSSRYLVKRTGEKVFLECVQDMDHENMFWYRQDPGLGLRLIYFSYDVKMKEKGDIPEGYSVSREKKERFSLILESASTNQTSMYLCASKKQGFNQPQHFGDGTRLSIL.

J is TRBJ2-1 and V is TRBV14; 13 bases align to TRBD2. Per the germline V gene, CDR1 is SGHDN and CDR2 is FVKESK. The CDR3 covers 17 residues. Trimming took 3 bases from V and 8 from J; bases not matched to a gene: 10. The DNA of the CDR3 is TGTGCCAGCAGCCATAGCCTCGGACTAGCGGGAGACTATGAGCAGTTCTTC. As protein: CASSHSLGLAGDYEQFF.

V is TRBV5-1 and J is TRBJ2-7, with D tentatively TRBD2 (6 bases). Germline V gene sequence: CDR1 SGHRS, CDR2 YFSETQ. Trimming stripped 0 bases from V and 6 bases from J, with 16 bases between. The CDR3 is 15 residues long. The CDR3 nucleotides read TGCGCCAGCAGCTTGGGTCCGACCTTGGGGGGCGAGCAGTACTTC. The encoded protein is CASSLGPTLGGEQYF.

Comment on this clone: Other nucleotide sequences from this sample produce the same CDR3. The V call is TRBV28, the J call TRBJ2-7, with D unclear. The CDR3 extends over 13 amino acids. V was clipped by 6 bases and J by 3 bases, with 12 bases between them. Germline V CDR1 and CDR2: MDHEN, SYDVKM. The DNA for the CDR3 is TGTGCCAGCAGCCTTACAAGTTTCTACGAGCAGTACTTC. It translates to CASSLTSFYEQYF.

As concerns this clone: Different DNA sequences within this sample yield the same CDR3. V usage is TRBV5-1 and J usage is TRBJ2-7; 10 bases align to TRBD1. The V segment lost 4 bases and the J segment 4 bases; nucleotides outside the gene matches: 2. CDR3 length equals 13 residues. Germline V gene lookup returns CDR1 SGHRS and CDR2 YFSETQ. The CDR3 sequence: CASSKGQGYEQYF. The CDR3 nucleotides read TGCGCCAGCAGCAAGGGACAGGGGTACGAGCAGTACTTC.

This chain connects TRBV27 to TRBJ2-7, with D possibly TRBD2 on 6 matching bases. Germline lookup yields CDR1 MNHEY and CDR2 SMNVEV (reference sequence). The V end was cut by 6 bases, the J end by 5 bases, with 11 bases between. The CDR3 has 12 amino acids. CDR3 region: CASSRWGDEQYF. As DNA, the CDR3 is TGTGCCAGCAGCCGCTGGGGGGACGAGCAGTACTTC.

The chain recombines TRBV28 with TRBJ2-7; D may be TRBD1 (5 bases). The germline V gene has CDR1 MDHEN and CDR2 SYDVKM. The ends were cut back, 6 bases at V and 4 bases at J, with 16 bases in the middle. CDR3 length: 14 amino acids. CDR3 nucleotides: TGTGCCAGCAGGAGACAGCAATCATCTTACGAGCAGTACTTC. As protein: CASRRQQSSYEQYF.

The CDR3: CASSQVTGRGQETQYF. CDR3 in DNA: TGTGCCAGCAGCCAAGTTACAGGGAGAGGCCAAGAGACCCAGTACTTC. V usage is TRBV14 and J usage is TRBJ2-5; possibly TRBD1 for D (6 bases). Germline V gene lookup returns CDR1 SGHDN and CDR2 FVKESK. V dropped 1 base and J dropped 1 base, with 13 bases sitting between them. This CDR3 is 16 amino acids long. Full variable domain (remainder filled in from reference TRBV14 and TRBJ2-5): EAGVTQFPSHSVIEKGQTVTLRCDPISGHDNLYWYRRVMGKEIKFLLHFVKESKQDESGMPNNRFLAERTGGTYSTLKVQPAELEDSGVYFCASSQVTGRGQETQYFGPGTRLLVL.

The J gene is TRBJ2-1, the V gene TRBV11-2, with TRBD2 matching 9 bases. The junction had 10 bases not matched to a gene; V was cut back by 6 bases and J by 7 bases. The CDR3 extends over 15 amino acids. Per germline, CDR1 SGHAT and CDR2 FQNNGV. CDR3 sequence (DNA): TGTGCCAGCAGATCCAAGCGGCGGGAGGGGAATGAGCAGTTCTTC. As protein: CASRSKRREGNEQFF.

The genes are TRBV28 and TRBJ2-7, with no clear D. The CDR3 runs to 14 residues. Germline V gives CDR1 MDHEN, CDR2 SYDVKM. V shed 5 bases and J shed 2 bases, with 13 bases lying between them. The CDR3 loop is CASSPRFLPYEQYF. The CDR3, as DNA: TGTGCCAGCAGTCCTCGTTTTTTACCCTACGAGCAGTACTTC.